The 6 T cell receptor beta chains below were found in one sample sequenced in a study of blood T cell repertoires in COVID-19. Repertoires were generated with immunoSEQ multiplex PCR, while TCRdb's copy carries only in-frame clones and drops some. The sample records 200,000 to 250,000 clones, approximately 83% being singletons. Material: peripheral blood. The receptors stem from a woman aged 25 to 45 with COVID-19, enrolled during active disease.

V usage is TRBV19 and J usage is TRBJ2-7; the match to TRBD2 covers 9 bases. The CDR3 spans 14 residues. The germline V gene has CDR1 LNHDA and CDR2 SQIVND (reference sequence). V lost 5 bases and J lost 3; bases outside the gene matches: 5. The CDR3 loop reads CASSDSSGDYEQYF. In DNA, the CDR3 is TGTGCCAGTAGTGATTCTAGCGGGGACTACGAGCAGTACTTC.

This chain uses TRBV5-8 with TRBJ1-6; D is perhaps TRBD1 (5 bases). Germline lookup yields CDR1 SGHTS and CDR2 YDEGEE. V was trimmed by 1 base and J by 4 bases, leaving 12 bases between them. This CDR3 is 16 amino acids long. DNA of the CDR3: TGTGCCAGCAGCTTGTTTCAAAGACAGTATAATTCACCCCTCCACTTT. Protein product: CASSLFQRQYNSPLHF.

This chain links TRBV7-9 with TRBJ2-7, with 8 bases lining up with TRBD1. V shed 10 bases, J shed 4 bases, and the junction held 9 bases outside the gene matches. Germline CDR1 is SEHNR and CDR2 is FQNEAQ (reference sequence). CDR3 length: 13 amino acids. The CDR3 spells CAISGRTGYEQYF. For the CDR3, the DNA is TGTGCCATCTCCGGAAGGACAGGGTACGAGCAGTACTTC.

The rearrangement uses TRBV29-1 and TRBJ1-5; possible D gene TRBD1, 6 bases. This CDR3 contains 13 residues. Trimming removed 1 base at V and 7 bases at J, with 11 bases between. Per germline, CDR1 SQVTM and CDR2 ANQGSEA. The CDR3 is CSVEGGPQQPQHF. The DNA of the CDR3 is TGCAGCGTTGAAGGGGGGCCACAACAGCCCCAGCATTTT.

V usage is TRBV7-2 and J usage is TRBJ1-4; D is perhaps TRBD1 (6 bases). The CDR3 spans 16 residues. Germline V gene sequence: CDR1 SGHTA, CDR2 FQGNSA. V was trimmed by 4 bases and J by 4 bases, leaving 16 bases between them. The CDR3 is CASSSWPGAGNEKLFF. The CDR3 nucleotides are TGTGCCAGCAGCTCGTGGCCAGGGGCGGGTAATGAAAAACTGTTTTTT.

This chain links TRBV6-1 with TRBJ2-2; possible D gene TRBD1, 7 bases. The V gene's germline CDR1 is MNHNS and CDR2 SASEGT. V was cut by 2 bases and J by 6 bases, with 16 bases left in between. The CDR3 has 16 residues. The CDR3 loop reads CASSERAGGLAGELFF. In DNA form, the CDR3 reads TGTGCCAGCAGTGAAAGGGCAGGGGGGCTTGCCGGGGAGCTGTTTTTT.